This TCR beta chain was sequenced for a study of cytomegalovirus exposure and HLA in healthy donors. Findings of the study overall: Later analysis showed TCR association rates varying by HLA locus, highest for DRB1 and lowest for HLA-C. Rare TCR sequences predominated, though certain public TCRs were found in many donors.

Notes on this clone: What it recognizes is unknown.

Germline assignment: CDR1 MDHEN and CDR2 SYDVKM. The CDR3 is 15 amino acids. The ends lost 6 bases at V and 7 bases at J; junction bases unmatched: 6. It was with 60 Vbeta and 13 Jbeta primers that the PCR ran. Original data processing: There were about 88 million unique TCR beta chains by a later count, and some 10 million of them were shared. The repertoire was sequenced with immunoSEQ multiplex PCR; TCRdb's copy has only in-frame clones and lacks some. Clone size and the V and J calls come from that table; the DNA yielded D and trimming. This sample contains about 130,000 clones. Sequenced sample: PBMCs. V gene TRBV28 combines with J gene TRBJ2-1; 13 positions match TRBD2. The receptor comes from a woman between 40 and 50 years old in good health and CMV-seropositive. The CDR3 is CASRPTSGRRNEQFF. The CDR3 DNA sequence: TGTGCCAGCAGGCCGACTAGCGGGAGGAGAAATGAGCAGTTCTTC.